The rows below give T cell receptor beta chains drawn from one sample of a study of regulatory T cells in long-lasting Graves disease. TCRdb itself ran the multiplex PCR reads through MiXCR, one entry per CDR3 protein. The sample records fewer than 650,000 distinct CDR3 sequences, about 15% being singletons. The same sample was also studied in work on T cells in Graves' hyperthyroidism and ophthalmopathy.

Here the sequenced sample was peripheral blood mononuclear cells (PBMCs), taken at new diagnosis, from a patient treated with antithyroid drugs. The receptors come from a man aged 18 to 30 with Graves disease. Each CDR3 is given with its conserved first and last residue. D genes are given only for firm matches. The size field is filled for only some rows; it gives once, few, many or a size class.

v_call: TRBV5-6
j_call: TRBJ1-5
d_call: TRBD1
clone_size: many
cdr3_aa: CASSQGQTLSNQPQHF
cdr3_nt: TGTGCCAGCAGCCAGGGACAGACCCTCAGCAATCAGCCCCAGCATTTT

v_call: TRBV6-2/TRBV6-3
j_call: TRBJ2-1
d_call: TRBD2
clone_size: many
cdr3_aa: CAGAGGPRSYNEQFF
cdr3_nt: TGTGCCGGAGCGGGAGGGCCAAGGTCCTACAATGAGCAGTTCTTC

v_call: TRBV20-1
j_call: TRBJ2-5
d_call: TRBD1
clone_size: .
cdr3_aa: CSARDRGQGTQYF
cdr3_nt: TGCAGTGCCAGGGACAGGGGACAAGGGACCCAGTACTTC

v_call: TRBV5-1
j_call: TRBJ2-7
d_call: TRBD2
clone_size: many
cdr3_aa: CASSDDRLAGGREQYF
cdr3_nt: TGCGCCAGCAGCGACGACCGACTAGCGGGAGGACGGGAGCAGTACTTC

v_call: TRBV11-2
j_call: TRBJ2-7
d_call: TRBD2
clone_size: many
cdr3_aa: CASSFGTSGGYYEQYF
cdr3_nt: TGTGCCAGCAGCTTTGGGACTAGCGGGGGTTACTACGAGCAGTACTTC

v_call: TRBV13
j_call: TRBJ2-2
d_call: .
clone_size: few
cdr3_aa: CASSQTIGTGELFF
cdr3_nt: TGTGCCAGCAGCCAAACGATAGGCACCGGGGAGCTGTTTTTT

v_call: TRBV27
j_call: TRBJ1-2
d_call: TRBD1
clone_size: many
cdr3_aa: CASTASIDRGGGYTF
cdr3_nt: TGTGCCAGCACGGCATCAATTGACAGGGGCGGAGGCTACACCTTC

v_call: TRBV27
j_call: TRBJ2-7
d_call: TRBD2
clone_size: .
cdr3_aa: CASSPWTSVAEQYF
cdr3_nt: TGTGCCAGCAGTCCCTGGACTAGCGTAGCCGAGCAGTACTTC

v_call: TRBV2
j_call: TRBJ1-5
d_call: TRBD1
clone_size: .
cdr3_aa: CASSDTSGGVNQPQHF
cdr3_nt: TGTGCCAGCAGTGATACGTCAGGGGGGGTCAATCAGCCCCAGCATTTT

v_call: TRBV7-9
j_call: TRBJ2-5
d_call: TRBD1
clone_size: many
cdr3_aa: CASSLGRQGTAETQYF
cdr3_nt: TGTGCCAGCAGCTTAGGGCGACAGGGTACGGCAGAGACCCAGTACTTC

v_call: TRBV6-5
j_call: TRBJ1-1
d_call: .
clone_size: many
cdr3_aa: CASSSSGRDRHTEAFF
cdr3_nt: TGTGCCAGCAGTTCCAGCGGCCGGGATCGGCACACTGAAGCTTTCTTT

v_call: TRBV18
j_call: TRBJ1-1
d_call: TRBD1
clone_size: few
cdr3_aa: CASSPPELDRGEAFF
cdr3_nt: TGTGCCAGCTCACCACCGGAGTTAGACAGGGGAGAAGCTTTCTTT

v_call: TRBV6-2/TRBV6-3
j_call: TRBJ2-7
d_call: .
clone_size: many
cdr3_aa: CASSYRARDSGNEQYF
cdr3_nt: TGTGCCAGCAGTTATCGAGCTCGGGACAGCGGGAACGAGCAGTACTTC

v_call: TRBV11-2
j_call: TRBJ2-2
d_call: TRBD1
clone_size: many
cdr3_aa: CASSFGTGHNTGELFF
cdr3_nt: TGTGCCAGCAGCTTTGGGACAGGGCACAACACCGGGGAGCTGTTTTTT

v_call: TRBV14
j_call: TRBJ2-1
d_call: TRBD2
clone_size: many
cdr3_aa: CASSQRGRRPYNEQFF
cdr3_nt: TGTGCCAGCAGCCAACGCGGGAGAAGACCCTACAATGAGCAGTTCTTC

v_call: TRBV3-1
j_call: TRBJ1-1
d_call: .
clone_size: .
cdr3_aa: CASSLRGAATEAFF
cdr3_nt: TGCGCCAGCAGCCTCCGAGGGGCTGCAACTGAAGCTTTCTTT

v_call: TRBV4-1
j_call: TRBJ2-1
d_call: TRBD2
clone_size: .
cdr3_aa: CASSQVYRTSGNHNEQFF
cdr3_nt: TGCGCCAGCAGCCAAGTCTATCGGACTAGCGGGAACCACAATGAGCAGTTCTTC

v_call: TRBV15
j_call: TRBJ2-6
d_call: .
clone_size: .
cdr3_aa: CATSNTVRSGANVLTF
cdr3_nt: TGTGCCACCAGCAACACAGTTAGGTCTGGGGCCAACGTCCTGACTTTC

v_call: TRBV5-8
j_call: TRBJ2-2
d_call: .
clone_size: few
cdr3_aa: CASTLGRNEGTGELFF
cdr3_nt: TGTGCCAGCACCCTAGGGAGAAACGAGGGCACCGGGGAGCTGTTTTTT

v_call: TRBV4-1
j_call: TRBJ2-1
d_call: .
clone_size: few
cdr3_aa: CASSQLPGYYNEQFF
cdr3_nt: TGCGCCAGCAGCCAACTCCCTGGCTATTACAATGAGCAGTTCTTC

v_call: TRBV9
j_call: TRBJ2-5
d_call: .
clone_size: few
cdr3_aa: CASSVEPGQETQYF
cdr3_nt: TGTGCCAGCAGCGTAGAACCGGGGCAAGAGACCCAGTACTTC

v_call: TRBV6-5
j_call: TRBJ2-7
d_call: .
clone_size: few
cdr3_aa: CASSYGTSAEQYF
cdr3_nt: TGTGCCAGCAGTTACGGAACTTCTGCCGAGCAGTACTTC

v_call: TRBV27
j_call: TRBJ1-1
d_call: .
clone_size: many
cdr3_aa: CASSLEGWGNTEAFF
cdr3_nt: TGTGCCAGCAGTTTAGAGGGGTGGGGGAACACTGAAGCTTTCTTT

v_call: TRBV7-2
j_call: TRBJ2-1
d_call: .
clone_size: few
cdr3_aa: CASSSPEQVPHEQFF
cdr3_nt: TGTGCCAGCAGCTCCCCGGAACAGGTTCCCCATGAGCAGTTCTTC

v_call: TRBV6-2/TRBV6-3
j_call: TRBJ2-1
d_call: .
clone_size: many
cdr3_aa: CASLGAPGATYNEQFF
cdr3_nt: TGTGCCAGCCTGGGCGCCCCGGGGGCTACCTACAATGAGCAGTTCTTC

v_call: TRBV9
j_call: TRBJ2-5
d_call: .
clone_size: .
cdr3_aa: CASSVGSSVSETQYF
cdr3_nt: TGTGCCAGCAGCGTAGGAAGTAGCGTCTCGGAAACCCAGTACTTC

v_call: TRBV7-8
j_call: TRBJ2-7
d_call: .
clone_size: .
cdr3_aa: CASSQSPERTEVMYEQYF
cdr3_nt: TGTGCCAGCAGCCAATCCCCCGAGCGGACGGAGGTTATGTACGAGCAGTACTTC

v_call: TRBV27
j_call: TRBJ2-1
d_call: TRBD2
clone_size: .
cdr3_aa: CASSLSAGGWMNEQFF
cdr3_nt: TGTGCCAGCAGTTTATCGGCGGGGGGGTGGATGAATGAGCAGTTCTTC

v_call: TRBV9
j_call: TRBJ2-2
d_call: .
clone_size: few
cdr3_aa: CASSVDSVNANTGELFF
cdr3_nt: TGTGCCAGCAGCGTAGATTCCGTAAACGCGAACACCGGGGAGCTGTTTTTT

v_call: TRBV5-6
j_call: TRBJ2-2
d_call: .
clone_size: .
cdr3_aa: CASSLDMGLNTGELFF
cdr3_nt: TGTGCCAGCAGCTTGGATATGGGATTGAACACCGGGGAGCTGTTTTTT

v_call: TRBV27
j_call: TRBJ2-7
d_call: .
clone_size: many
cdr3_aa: CASSPQGSYEQYF
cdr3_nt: TGTGCCAGCAGCCCTCAGGGCTCCTACGAGCAGTACTTC

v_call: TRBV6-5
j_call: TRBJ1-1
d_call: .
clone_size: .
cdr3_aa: CASSYSIVRNTEAFF
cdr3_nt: TGTGCCAGCAGTTACTCGATCGTCCGGAACACTGAAGCTTTCTTT

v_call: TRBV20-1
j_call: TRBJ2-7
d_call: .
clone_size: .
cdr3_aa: CSSRLVRGPYEQYF
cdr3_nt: TGCAGTTCCCGACTCGTGAGAGGTCCCTACGAGCAGTACTTC

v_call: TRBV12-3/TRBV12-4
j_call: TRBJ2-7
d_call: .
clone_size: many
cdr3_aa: CASSLSRFYEQYF
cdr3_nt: TGTGCCAGCAGTTTGTCCAGGTTCTACGAGCAGTACTTC

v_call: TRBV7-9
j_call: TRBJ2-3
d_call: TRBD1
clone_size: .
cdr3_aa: CASTGEQRGLGGTQYF
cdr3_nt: TGTGCCAGCACCGGGGAGCAGAGGGGGCTAGGTGGGACGCAGTATTTT

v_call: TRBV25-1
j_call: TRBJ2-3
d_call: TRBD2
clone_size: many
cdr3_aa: CASSEWASGSTDTQYF
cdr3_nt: TGTGCCAGCAGTGAATGGGCTAGCGGGAGCACAGATACGCAGTATTTT

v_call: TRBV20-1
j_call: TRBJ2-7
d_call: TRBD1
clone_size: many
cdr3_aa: CSAKGQAYEQYF
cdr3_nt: TGCAGTGCCAAGGGACAGGCCTACGAGCAGTACTTC

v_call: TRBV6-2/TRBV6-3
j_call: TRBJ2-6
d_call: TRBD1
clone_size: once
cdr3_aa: CASSYTPTGTSGANVLTF
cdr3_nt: TGTGCCAGCAGTTACACACCGACAGGGACCTCTGGGGCCAACGTCCTGACTTTC

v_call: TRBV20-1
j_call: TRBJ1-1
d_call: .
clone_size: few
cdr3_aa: CSARDRENTEAFF
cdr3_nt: TGCAGTGCTAGAGATCGAGAGAACACTGAAGCTTTCTTT

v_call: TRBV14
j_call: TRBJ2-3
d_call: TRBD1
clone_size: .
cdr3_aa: CASSPQQGSWTYTQYF
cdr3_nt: TGTGCCAGCAGCCCCCAACAGGGGTCCTGGACTTATACGCAGTATTTT

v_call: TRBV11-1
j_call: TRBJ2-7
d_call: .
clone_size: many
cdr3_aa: CASSLAGQGRPYEQYF
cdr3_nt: TGTGCCAGCAGCTTAGCTGGGCAGGGGCGGCCCTACGAGCAGTACTTC

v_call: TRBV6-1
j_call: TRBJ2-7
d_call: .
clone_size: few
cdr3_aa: CASSEGSRPYEQYF
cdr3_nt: TGTGCCAGCAGTGAAGGGAGCCGACCCTACGAGCAGTACTTC

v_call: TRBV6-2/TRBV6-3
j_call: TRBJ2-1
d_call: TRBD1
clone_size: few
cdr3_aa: CASSGQGAYNEQFF
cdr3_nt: TGTGCCAGTTCCGGACAGGGTGCCTACAATGAGCAGTTCTTC

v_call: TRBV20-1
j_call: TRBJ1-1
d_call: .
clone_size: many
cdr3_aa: CSARDRLGTEAFF
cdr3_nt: TGCAGTGCTAGGGACAGACTTGGCACTGAAGCTTTCTTT

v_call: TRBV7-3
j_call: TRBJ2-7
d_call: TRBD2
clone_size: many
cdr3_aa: CASSPTSTTYEQYF
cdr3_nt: TGTGCCAGCAGCCCGACTAGCACAACGTACGAGCAGTACTTC

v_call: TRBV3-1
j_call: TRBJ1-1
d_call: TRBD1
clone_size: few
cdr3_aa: CASSQVFRGPMNTEAFF
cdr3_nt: TGTGCCAGCAGCCAAGTTTTCAGGGGGCCTATGAACACTGAAGCTTTCTTT

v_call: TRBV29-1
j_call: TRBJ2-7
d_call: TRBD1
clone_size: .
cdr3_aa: CSIGTGNSYEQYF
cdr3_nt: TGCAGCATCGGGACAGGGAACTCCTACGAGCAGTACTTC

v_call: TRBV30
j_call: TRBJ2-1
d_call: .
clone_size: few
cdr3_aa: CAWRLKARHNEQFF
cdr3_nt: TGTGCCTGGAGGCTGAAGGCCCGCCACAATGAGCAGTTCTTC

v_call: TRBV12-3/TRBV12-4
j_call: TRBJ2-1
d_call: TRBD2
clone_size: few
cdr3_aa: CASTRGLTYNEQFF
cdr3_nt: TGTGCCAGCACCCGGGGACTAACGTACAATGAGCAGTTCTTC

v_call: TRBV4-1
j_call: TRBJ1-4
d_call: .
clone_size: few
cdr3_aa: CASSQDGGGGEKLFF
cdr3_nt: TGCGCCAGCAGCCAAGACGGGGGCGGGGGTGAAAAACTGTTTTTT